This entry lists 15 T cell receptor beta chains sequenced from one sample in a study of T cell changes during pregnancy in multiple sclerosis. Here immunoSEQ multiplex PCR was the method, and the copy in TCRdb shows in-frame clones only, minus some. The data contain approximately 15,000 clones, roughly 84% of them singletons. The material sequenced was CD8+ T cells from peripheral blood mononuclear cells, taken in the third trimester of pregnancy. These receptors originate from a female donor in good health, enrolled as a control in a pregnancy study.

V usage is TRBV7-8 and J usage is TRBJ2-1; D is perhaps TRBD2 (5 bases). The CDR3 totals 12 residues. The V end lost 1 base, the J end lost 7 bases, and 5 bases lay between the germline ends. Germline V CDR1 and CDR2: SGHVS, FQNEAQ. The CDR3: CASSLGENEQFF. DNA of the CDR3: TGTGCCAGCAGCTTAGGGGAGAATGAGCAGTTCTTC.

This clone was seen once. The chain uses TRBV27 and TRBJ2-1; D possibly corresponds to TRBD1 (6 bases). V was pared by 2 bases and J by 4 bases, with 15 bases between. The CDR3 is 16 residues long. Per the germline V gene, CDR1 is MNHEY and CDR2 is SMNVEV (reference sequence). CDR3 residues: CASSLGGPFGYNEQFF. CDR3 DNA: TGTGCCAGCAGTTTAGGGGGCCCTTTCGGGTACAATGAGCAGTTCTTC.

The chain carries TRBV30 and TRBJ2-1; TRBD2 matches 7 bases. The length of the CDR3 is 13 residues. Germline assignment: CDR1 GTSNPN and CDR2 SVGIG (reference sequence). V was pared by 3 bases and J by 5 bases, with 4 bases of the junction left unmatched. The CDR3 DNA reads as TGTGCCTGGAGCGAGGGAGGGCACAATGAGCAGTTCTTC. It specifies CAWSEGGHNEQFF.

The CDR3 coding sequence is TGCGCCAGCAGCCCCAAAGGGGCCGGTACCTACGAGCAGTACTTC. This gives the protein CASSPKGAGTYEQYF. This chain uses TRBV4-1 with TRBJ2-7, with a tentative D call TRBD1 (5 bases). This CDR3 contains 15 residues. Trimming left V 4 bases short and J 2 bases short, with 15 bases between. Germline loops: CDR1 MGHRA, CDR2 YSYEKL.

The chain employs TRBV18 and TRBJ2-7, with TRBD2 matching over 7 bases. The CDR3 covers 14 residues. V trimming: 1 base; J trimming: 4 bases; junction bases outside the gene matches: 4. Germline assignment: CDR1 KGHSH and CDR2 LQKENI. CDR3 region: CASSPLAGEYEQYF. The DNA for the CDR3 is TGTGCCAGCTCACCACTAGCGGGTGAGTACGAGCAGTACTTC.

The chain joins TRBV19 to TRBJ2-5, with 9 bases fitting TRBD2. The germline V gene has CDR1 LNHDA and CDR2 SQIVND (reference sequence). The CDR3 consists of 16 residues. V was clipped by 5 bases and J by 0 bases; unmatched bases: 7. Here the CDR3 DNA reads TGTGCCAGTAGTTTAGGCGGGGGGGGAAACCAAGAGACCCAGTACTTC. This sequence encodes CASSLGGGGNQETQYF.

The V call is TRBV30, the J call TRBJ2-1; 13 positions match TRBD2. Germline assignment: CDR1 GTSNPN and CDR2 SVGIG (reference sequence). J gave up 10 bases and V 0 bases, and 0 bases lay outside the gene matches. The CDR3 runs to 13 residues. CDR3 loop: CAWSVTSGGEQFF. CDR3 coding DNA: TGTGCCTGGAGTGTGACTAGCGGGGGGGAGCAGTTCTTC.

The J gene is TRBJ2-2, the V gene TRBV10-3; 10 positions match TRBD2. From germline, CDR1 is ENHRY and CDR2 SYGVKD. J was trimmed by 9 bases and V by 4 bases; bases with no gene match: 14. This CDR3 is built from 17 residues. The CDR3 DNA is TGTGCCATCAGTGCGATTCTAGCGGGGGTGCGACTCTGGGAGCTGTTTTTT. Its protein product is CAISAILAGVRLWELFF.

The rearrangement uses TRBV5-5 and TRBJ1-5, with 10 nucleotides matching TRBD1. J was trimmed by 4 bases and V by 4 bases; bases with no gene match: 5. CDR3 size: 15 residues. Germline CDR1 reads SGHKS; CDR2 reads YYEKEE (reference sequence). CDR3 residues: CASSLRTGGNQPQHF. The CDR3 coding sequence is TGTGCCAGCAGCCTGAGGACAGGGGGGAATCAGCCCCAGCATTTT. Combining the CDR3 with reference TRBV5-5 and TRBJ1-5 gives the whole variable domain DAGVTQSPTHLIKTRGQQVTLRCSPISGHKSVSWYQQVLGQGPQFIFQYYEKEERGRGNFPDRFSARQFPNYSSELNVNALLLGDSALYLCASSLRTGGNQPQHFGDGTRLSIL.

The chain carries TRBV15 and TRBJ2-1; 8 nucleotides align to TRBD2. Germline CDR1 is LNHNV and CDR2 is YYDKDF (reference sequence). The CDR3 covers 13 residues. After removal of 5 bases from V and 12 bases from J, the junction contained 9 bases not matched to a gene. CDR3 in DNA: TGTGCCACCAGCCTCACTCGGGGGGGAGGGCAGTTCTTC. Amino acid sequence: CATSLTRGGGQFF.

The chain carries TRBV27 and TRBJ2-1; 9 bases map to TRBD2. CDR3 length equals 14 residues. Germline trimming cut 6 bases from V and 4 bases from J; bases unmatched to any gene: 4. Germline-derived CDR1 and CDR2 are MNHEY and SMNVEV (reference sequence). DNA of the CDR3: TGTGCCAGCAGACGTCTAGCGGGATACAATGAGCAGTTCTTC. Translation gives CASRRLAGYNEQFF.

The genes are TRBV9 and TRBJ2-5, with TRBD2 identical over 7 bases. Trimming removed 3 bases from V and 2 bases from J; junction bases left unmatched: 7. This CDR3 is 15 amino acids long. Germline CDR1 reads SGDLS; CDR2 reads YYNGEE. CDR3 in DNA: TGTGCCAGCAGCGGTGGGGGAGGGCCGCAAGAGACCCAGTACTTC. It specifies CASSGGGGPQETQYF.

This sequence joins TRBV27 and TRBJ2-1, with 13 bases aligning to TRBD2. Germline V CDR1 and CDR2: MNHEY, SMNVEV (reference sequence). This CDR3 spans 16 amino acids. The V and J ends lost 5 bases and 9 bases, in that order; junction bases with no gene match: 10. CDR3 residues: CASSPTSGGAHGEQFF. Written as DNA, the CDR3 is TGTGCCAGCAGTCCCACTAGCGGGGGGGCCCACGGTGAGCAGTTCTTC.

The DNA for the CDR3 is TGCGCCAGCAGCCAAGATCAATTCGAGCAGGGTGGAGAGAGACTGTTTTTT. Translating gives CASSQDQFEQGGERLFF. The chain uses TRBV4-3 and TRBJ1-4; a possible D gene is TRBD1 (5 bases). Trimming took 0 bases from V and 13 from J, leaving 24 bases between them. CDR1 and CDR2 from the germline V gene are LGHNA and YSLEER. This CDR3 contains 17 residues.

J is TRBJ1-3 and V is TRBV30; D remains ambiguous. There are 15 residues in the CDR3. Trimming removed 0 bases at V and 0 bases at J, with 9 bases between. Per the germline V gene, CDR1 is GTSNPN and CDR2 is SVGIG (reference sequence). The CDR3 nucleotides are TGTGCCTGGAGTGTAGAGGCAGCCTCTGGAAACACCATATATTTT. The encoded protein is CAWSVEAASGNTIYF.